Following are 9 T cell receptor beta chains from one sample sequenced in a study of T cell responses to AZD1222 COVID-19 vaccine (dated by TCRdb to the early 2020s). Explained via the paper, the time point label denotes: about 28 days (+/-7) after the second vaccine dose. Libraries were prepared through the immunoSEQ multiplex PCR assay. In its TCRdb copy, this immuneACCESS table keeps in-frame sequences only and misses some clones. Where compared with another copy, unresolved V genes explain less than half of these, and the others have no known cause. The sample contains 90,000 or so clones, 75% to 90% of them found a single time. Of the sample, around 6% falls within the top ten clones. The material was peripheral blood, obtained 28 days after the second AZD1222 dose. The receptors originated from an adult who received the AZD1222 COVID-19 vaccine.

The genes are TRBV2 and TRBJ1-6; no firm D call. Germline CDR1 is SNHLY and CDR2 is FYNNEI. Trimming left V 1 base short and J 7 bases short, with 11 bases between. There are 15 residues in the CDR3. CDR3 coding DNA: TGTGCCAGCAGTGAAGGGGGTATTCGGAATTCACCCCTCCACTTT. Translating gives CASSEGGIRNSPLHF.

The gene calls are TRBV19 and TRBJ1-1; 9 nucleotides match TRBD1. The CDR3 runs to 15 residues. V was pared by 5 bases and J by 5 bases, with 9 bases of the junction left unmatched. Germline assignment: CDR1 LNHDA and CDR2 SQIVND (reference sequence). CDR3 sequence: CASSDMTGGETEAFF. In DNA, the CDR3 is TGTGCCAGTAGTGATATGACAGGGGGAGAAACTGAAGCTTTCTTT.

The genes are TRBV11-2 and TRBJ2-7; 7 nucleotides align to TRBD2. The CDR3 has 11 residues. V lost 11 bases, J lost 5 bases, and 6 bases stayed unmatched. Germline V CDR1 and CDR2: SGHAT, FQNNGV. CDR3 protein: CASSRGDEQYF. The CDR3 DNA is TGTGCCTCCTCTCGGGGGGACGAGCAGTACTTC.

CDR3 in amino acids: CASRLGVQGAGYTF. The CDR3 DNA sequence: TGTGCCAGCCGATTGGGGGTACAGGGGGCTGGCTACACCTTC. J is TRBJ1-2 and V is TRBV5-4, with 9 bases that match TRBD1. The length of the CDR3 is 14 residues. The germline CDR1 and CDR2 sequences are SGHNT and YYREEE (reference sequence). Unmatched junction bases numbered 11, after V lost 7 bases and J lost 7 bases.

This clone was observed a handful of times. The V call is TRBV6-5, the J call TRBJ2-1; the match to TRBD2 covers 9 bases. CDR1 and CDR2 (germline): MNHEY, SVGAGI. J lost 8 bases, V lost 6 bases, and 8 bases had no gene match. The CDR3 length is 14 residues. The CDR3 DNA reads as TGTGCCAGCAGAAAAGCGGGGGGCCGGGATGAGCAGTTCTTC. Amino acids: CASRKAGGRDEQFF.

The V call is TRBV5-6, the J call TRBJ1-6; D gene unclear. Germline CDR1 is SGHDT and CDR2 is YYEEEE. The CDR3 has 17 residues. The V gene lost 3 bases and the J gene lost 10 bases, with 23 bases spanning the gap. DNA for the CDR3: TGTGCCAGCAGCTCTCGACACCGAGGGAGTAGTTGGTCACCCCTCCACTTT. Its protein is CASSSRHRGSSWSPLHF.

The chain uses TRBV10-3 and TRBJ1-2; no clear D gene. Trimming stripped 0 bases from V and 4 bases from J, with 6 bases between. Germline CDR1 reads ENHRY; CDR2 reads SYGVKD. This CDR3 comprises 13 residues. CDR3 loop: CAISESNGYGYTF. The DNA of the CDR3 is TGTGCCATCAGTGAGTCGAATGGCTATGGCTACACCTTC.

V and J are TRBV20-1 and TRBJ2-1; 9 bases agree with TRBD2. The CDR3 spans 14 residues. V gave up 3 bases and J gave up 8 bases; unmatched junction bases: 8. CDR1 and CDR2 from the germline V gene are DFQATT and SNEGSKA (reference sequence). Here the CDR3 DNA reads TGCAGTGCTAGTAATAGCGGGGGAAGCGATGAGCAGTTCTTC. Protein product: CSASNSGGSDEQFF.

The chain couples TRBV6-5 to TRBJ1-1; no clear D. CDR1 is MNHEY and CDR2 is SVGAGI in the germline V gene. V was shortened by 5 bases and J by 2 bases, with 9 bases between the two germline ends. The CDR3 sequence is 13 residues long. CDR3 in amino acids: CASSQKTNTEAFF. In DNA, the CDR3 is TGTGCCAGCAGTCAGAAAACAAACACTGAAGCTTTCTTT.